Below, 21 T cell receptor beta chains from the same sample are listed, as sequenced in a study of vaccination effects on CD4 cells after COVID-19. These TCRs' antigens remain unknown. Antigen-specific CD4+ T cell clonotypes were called by their expansion after viral peptide-pool culture in ViraFEST. The culture ran for about 11 days, and then CD4+ T cells were isolated. Their SARS-CoV-2 infection, verified by PCR, occurred between March and December 2020. Method: immunoSEQ multiplex PCR; TCRdb's copy keeps in-frame clones and lacks some. Among 15,000 to 20,000 clones listed, around 76% were seen once. The material was CD4+ T cells from PBMCs cultured with SARS-CoV-2 spike peptides, obtained before COVID-19 vaccination. These receptors all stem from a human donor who had a prior SARS-CoV-2 infection.

The chain links TRBV18 to TRBJ2-3; D is ambiguous. V was trimmed by 2 bases and J by 0 bases, leaving 6 bases between them. CDR3 length equals 14 residues. CDR1 KGHSH and CDR2 LQKENI come from the germline V gene. This chain's CDR3 is CASSPDRSTDTQYF. The CDR3 DNA follows: TGTGCCAGCTCACCAGACCGTAGCACAGATACGCAGTATTTT.

This rearrangement joins TRBV3-1 (or the pseudogene TRBV3-2) to TRBJ2-4; D may be TRBD2 (5 bases). Trimming left V 5 bases short and J 1 base short, with 18 bases between. The CDR3 consists of 17 residues. CDR1 LGHDT and CDR2 YNNKEL come from the germline V gene (reference sequence). CDR3 coding DNA: TGTGCCAGCAGCAATAACGGACTTCTGGGGGCCAAAAACATTCAGTACTTC. This translates into CASSNNGLLGAKNIQYF.

This clone was seen a handful of times. The missing conserved phenylalanine or tryptophan at the end of this CDR3 makes a read error likely. The DNA is left out, because the CDR3 cannot be placed on it with certainty; the CDR3 is given as TCRdb lists it. The chain couples TRBV20-1 to TRBJ1-1. 9 amino acids form the CDR3, both terminal residues included. CDR1 is DFQATT and CDR2 is SNEGSKA in the germline V gene (reference sequence). The CDR3 loop reads CSANREPLV.

This chain uses TRBV28 with TRBJ2-3, with TRBD2 identical over 8 bases. This CDR3 has 14 residues. Losses at the gene ends were 5 bases for V and 4 bases for J; bases not matched to a gene: 5. CDR1 is MDHEN, CDR2 SYDVKM, per germline. This CDR3 reads CASSRGLASDTQYF. The CDR3 region has the DNA TGTGCCAGCAGTCGCGGACTAGCATCAGATACGCAGTATTTT.

This chain connects TRBV6-6 to TRBJ2-3; D may be TRBD2 (5 bases). V was shortened by 5 bases and J by 7 bases, with 22 bases between the two germline ends. Germline CDR1 MNHNY, CDR2 SVGAGI (reference sequence). CDR3 length equals 16 residues. CDR3 sequence (DNA): TGTGCCAGCAGTCCCTCCCAGGATCGGTGGGAGAATACGCAGTATTTT. It yields the protein CASSPSQDRWENTQYF.

The chain couples TRBV2 to TRBJ2-1; the match to TRBD2 covers 10 bases. Trimming took 7 bases from V and 3 from J; bases not matched to a gene: 6. CDR3 length: 15 amino acids. CDR1 is SNHLY, CDR2 FYNNEI, per germline. Written as DNA, the CDR3 is TGTGCCAGCAACAGCGGGAGGGCCCTCTACAATGAGCAGTTCTTC. This gives the protein CASNSGRALYNEQFF. Variable domain in full (rest from reference TRBV2 and TRBJ2-1): EPEVTQTPSHQVTQMGQEVILRCVPISNHLYFYWYRQILGQKVEFLVSFYNNEISEKSEIFDDQFSVERPDGSNFTLKIRSTKLEDSAMYFCASNSGRALYNEQFFGPGTRLTVL.

Points on this clone: One end of the junction fails to match germline, which may point to a read error. The J gene is TRBJ2-3, the V gene TRBV2; 16 positions match TRBD2. The CDR3 has 20 residues. Germline values: CDR1 SNHLY, CDR2 FYNNEI. The CDR3 here is CASKTSSGLAGGDSTYTQYF. In nucleotides, the CDR3 is TGTGCCAGCAAAACATCCTCGGGACTAGCGGGGGGGGATTCCACATATACGCAGTATTTT.

The rearrangement uses TRBV4-2 and TRBJ2-3; 11 bases fit TRBD2. The ends lost 0 bases at V and 8 bases at J; junction bases unmatched: 13. Germline assignment: CDR1 LGHNA and CDR2 YNFKEQ. The CDR3 consists of 18 residues. CDR3 protein: CASSQEVWGTSGLFTQYF. In DNA, the CDR3 is TGTGCCAGCAGCCAAGAGGTTTGGGGGACTAGCGGACTATTTACGCAGTATTTT.

This clone was observed a few times. The chain recombines TRBV10-1 with TRBJ1-2, with D perhaps matching TRBD1 (6 bases). Germline CDR1 WNHNN, CDR2 SYGVQD (reference sequence). This CDR3 is built from 14 residues. With 8 bases removed from V and 4 bases from J, the gap between germline ends came to 17 bases. CDR3 amino acids: CASGERTDCYGYTF. The CDR3 DNA is TGCGCCAGCGGGGAGAGGACAGATTGCTATGGCTACACCTTC.

The chain joins TRBV6-2 or TRBV6-3 to TRBJ1-5, with D tentatively TRBD1 (5 bases). The CDR3 is made up of 15 amino acids. Trimming took off 6 bases at V and 7 bases at J, with 19 bases between the two ends. The V gene's germline CDR1 is MNHEY and CDR2 SVGEGT. This chain's CDR3 is CASSRRGRGGQPQHF. The CDR3 DNA follows: TGTGCCAGCAGCCGACGCGGACGGGGGGGACAGCCCCAGCATTTT.

By share of the sample, this clone is medium-sized. The chain uses TRBV30 and TRBJ1-2; D uncertain. V was clipped by 3 bases and J by 5 bases, with 16 bases between them. Per the germline V gene, CDR1 is GTSNPN and CDR2 is SVGIG (reference sequence). The CDR3 has 14 amino acids. CDR3: CAWSGSGLGYGYTF. CDR3 nucleotide sequence: TGTGCCTGGAGCGGTTCGGGCCTCGGGTATGGCTACACCTTC.

The chain recombines TRBV11-2 with TRBJ2-3; 9 bases align to TRBD2. After removal of 2 bases from V and 6 bases from J, the junction contained 12 bases not matched to a gene. Germline V gene sequence: CDR1 SGHAT, CDR2 FQNNGV. The CDR3 length is 17 residues. The CDR3 bases are TGTGCCAGCAGCTTATTAGTCGCGGCGGGGGGGTCCGATACGCAGTATTTT. Translating gives CASSLLVAAGGSDTQYF.

The V call is TRBV6-5, the J call TRBJ1-5; D uncertain. This CDR3 contains 13 residues. The V gene's germline CDR1 is MNHEY and CDR2 SVGAGI. V gave up 6 bases and J gave up 3 bases, with 9 bases separating them. The CDR3 nucleotides read TGTGCCAGCAGACGGGAGGTCAATCAGCCCCAGCATTTT. It yields the protein CASRREVNQPQHF.

The sample holds a few counts of this clone. The chain joins TRBV6-1 to TRBJ1-2; tentatively, D is TRBD1 (6 bases). Germline V gene sequence: CDR1 MNHNS, CDR2 SASEGT. Trimming pared 2 bases from V and 8 bases from J, leaving 12 bases between. The CDR3 loop spans 13 amino acids. The CDR3 loop reads CASSEYGGGGYTF. In nucleotides, the CDR3 is TGTGCCAGCAGTGAATACGGGGGCGGGGGCTACACCTTC.

V usage is TRBV5-4 and J usage is TRBJ2-7, with 12 bases fitting TRBD2. This CDR3 comprises 14 residues. The junction had 4 bases not matched to a gene; V was cut back by 3 bases and J by 6 bases. Germline CDR1 reads SGHNT; CDR2 reads YYREEE (reference sequence). The CDR3 region is CASSSSGGAGEQYF. CDR3 coding DNA: TGTGCCAGCAGCTCTAGCGGGGGGGCTGGCGAGCAGTACTTC. Complete variable domain (other parts from reference TRBV5-4 and TRBJ2-7): ETGVTQSPTHLIKTRGQQVTLRCSSQSGHNTVSWYQQALGQGPQFIFQYYREEENGRGNFPPRFSGLQFPNYSSELNVNALELDDSALYLCASSSSGGAGEQYFGPGTRLTVT.

In nucleotides, the CDR3 is TGTGCCAGCAGCTTTCTCGGGGCGGGGAACGACGGGGAGCTGTTTTTT. This gives the protein CASSFLGAGNDGELFF. The chain carries TRBV7-9 and TRBJ2-2, with D possibly TRBD2 on 6 matching bases. V was clipped by 3 bases and J by 7 bases, with 18 bases between them. From germline, CDR1 is SEHNR and CDR2 FQNEAQ (reference sequence). The CDR3 runs 16 residues.

The chain couples TRBV4-2 to TRBJ1-2; 9 bases agree with TRBD1. The junction had 7 bases not matched to a gene; V was cut back by 4 bases and J by 7 bases. Germline V gene data show CDR1 as LGHNA and CDR2 as YNFKEQ. The CDR3 runs to 14 residues. CDR3 in amino acids: CASSREDRGSGYTF. CDR3 nucleotides: TGTGCCAGCAGCCGAGAGGACAGGGGATCTGGCTACACCTTC.

In this sample, this clone turned up a few times. The chain uses TRBV7-9 and TRBJ2-3; the match to TRBD1 covers 8 bases. This CDR3 region has 16 residues. Germline V CDR1 and CDR2: SEHNR, FQNEAQ (reference sequence). The V gene end was trimmed by 5 bases and the J gene end by 4 bases; junction bases not matched to a gene: 11. The CDR3 DNA follows: TGTGCCAGCAGCGACCCCATCAGGGGGCGTGCAGATACGCAGTATTTT. It encodes CASSDPIRGRADTQYF.

The chain uses TRBV5-4 and TRBJ2-4; D gene uncertain. The CDR3 spans 13 residues. Germline V gene lookup returns CDR1 SGHNT and CDR2 YYREEE (reference sequence). Trimming shortened V by 3 bases and J by 5 bases, and 9 bases separated the two germline ends. The CDR3 loop reads CASSYGPQNIQYF. The CDR3 DNA follows: TGTGCCAGCAGCTACGGACCCCAAAACATTCAGTACTTC. Full variable domain (missing parts from reference TRBV5-4 and TRBJ2-4): ETGVTQSPTHLIKTRGQQVTLRCSSQSGHNTVSWYQQALGQGPQFIFQYYREEENGRGNFPPRFSGLQFPNYSSELNVNALELDDSALYLCASSYGPQNIQYFGAGTRLSVL.

The chain carries TRBV5-4 and TRBJ2-1, with TRBD2 matching over 8 bases. The length of the CDR3 is 16 residues. Per the germline V gene, CDR1 is SGHNT and CDR2 is YYREEE (reference sequence). Trimming cost V 4 bases and J 7 bases; bases outside gene matches: 13. The CDR3 reads CASSPSGGTRRNEQFF. CDR3 DNA sequence: TGTGCCAGCAGCCCTTCGGGCGGGACTAGGCGTAATGAGCAGTTCTTC.

The rearrangement joins TRBV5-4 to TRBJ2-7; tentative D call: TRBD1 (6 bases). This CDR3 has 13 residues. V lost 2 bases and J 5 bases, leaving 11 bases between the germline ends. In germline, CDR1 is SGHNT, CDR2 YYREEE (reference sequence). CDR3 in DNA: TGTGCCAGCAGCTTTACAGGGATTCACGAGCAGTACTTC. This encodes CASSFTGIHEQYF.